This TCR beta chain comes out of a study of response to subunit inactivated influenza vaccine. A single record per CDR3 protein comes from TCRdb applying MiXCR to the RT-PCR reads. The sample holds about 150,000 distinct CDR3 sequences, about 10% seen once. Germline V CDR1 and CDR2: MNHEY, SVGEGT. The CDR3 is made up of 12 amino acids. Sample: CD8+ T cells sorted from PBMCs, taken 23 months after vaccination. The TCR comes from a man aged 50 to 69 who received an inactivated influenza vaccine. The V call is TRBV6-2 or TRBV6-3, the J call TRBJ1-1; D remains ambiguous. The CDR3 nucleotides are TGTGCGTCAGGTTGGAGGGACACTGAAGCTTTCTTT. This codes for CASGWRDTEAFF.